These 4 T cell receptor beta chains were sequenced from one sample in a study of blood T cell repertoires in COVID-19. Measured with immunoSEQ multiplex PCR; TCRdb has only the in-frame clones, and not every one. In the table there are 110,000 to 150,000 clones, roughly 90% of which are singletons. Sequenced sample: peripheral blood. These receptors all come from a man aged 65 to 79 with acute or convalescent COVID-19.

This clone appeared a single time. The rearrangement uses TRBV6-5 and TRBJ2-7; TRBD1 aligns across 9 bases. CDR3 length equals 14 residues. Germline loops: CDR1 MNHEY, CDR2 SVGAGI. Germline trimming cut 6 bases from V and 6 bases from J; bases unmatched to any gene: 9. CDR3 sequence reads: CASSLGTGISEQYF. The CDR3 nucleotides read TGTGCCAGCAGCCTAGGGACAGGGATAAGCGAGCAGTACTTC.

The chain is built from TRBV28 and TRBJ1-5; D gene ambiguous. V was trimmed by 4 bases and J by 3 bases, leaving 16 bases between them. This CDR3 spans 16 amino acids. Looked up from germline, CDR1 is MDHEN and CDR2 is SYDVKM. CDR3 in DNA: TGTGCCAGCAGTTCCCAGTTAGGGAGAATCAATCAGCCCCAGCATTTT. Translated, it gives CASSSQLGRINQPQHF. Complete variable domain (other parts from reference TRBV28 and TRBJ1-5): DVKVTQSSRYLVKRTGEKVFLECVQDMDHENMFWYRQDPGLGLRLIYFSYDVKMKEKGDIPEGYSVSREKKERFSLILESASTNQTSMYLCASSSQLGRINQPQHFGDGTRLSIL.

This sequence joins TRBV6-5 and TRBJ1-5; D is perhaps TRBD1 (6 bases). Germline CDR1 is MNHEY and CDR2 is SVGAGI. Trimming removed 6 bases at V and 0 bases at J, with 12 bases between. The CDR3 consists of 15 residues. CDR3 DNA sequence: TGTGCCAGCAGACCATACAGGGTTAGCAATCAGCCCCAGCATTTT. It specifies CASRPYRVSNQPQHF.

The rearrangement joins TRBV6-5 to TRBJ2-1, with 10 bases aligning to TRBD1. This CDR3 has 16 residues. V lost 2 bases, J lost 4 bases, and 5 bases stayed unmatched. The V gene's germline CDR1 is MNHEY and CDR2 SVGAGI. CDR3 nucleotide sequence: TGTGCCAGCAGTTACCTTGACAGGGGGCGATACAATGAGCAGTTCTTC. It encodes CASSYLDRGRYNEQFF.